The table lists the clone carrying this T cell receptor beta chain with a few counts. Its matching antigen is unknown. The sample originates from a study of cytomegalovirus exposure and HLA in healthy donors. Findings and caveats of the study: Most of the CMV-associated TCR beta chains (in a later analysis) appeared to be HLA-restricted. In a later analysis, specific HLA alleles were associated with 15,000 to 20,000 TCR beta sequences at a 0.05 false discovery rate.

Germline V lookup: CDR1 SNHLY, CDR2 FYNNEI. Trimming pared 7 bases from V and 0 bases from J, leaving 10 bases between. The CDR3 runs 13 residues. PCR involved 60 Vbeta and 13 Jbeta primers. Sequencing was performed with immunoSEQ multiplex PCR; in TCRdb, only in-frame clones are kept and a portion is missing. In the table there are about 110,000 clones, around 81% of which are singletons. The sequenced material came from PBMCs. The gene calls are TRBV2 and TRBJ2-7; weak D call: TRBD2 (6 bases). The TCR was taken from a woman in her 30s in good health and CMV-seronegative. CDR3 sequence reads: CASTGTASYEQYF. The CDR3 region has the DNA TGTGCCAGCACCGGGACTGCCTCCTACGAGCAGTACTTC.